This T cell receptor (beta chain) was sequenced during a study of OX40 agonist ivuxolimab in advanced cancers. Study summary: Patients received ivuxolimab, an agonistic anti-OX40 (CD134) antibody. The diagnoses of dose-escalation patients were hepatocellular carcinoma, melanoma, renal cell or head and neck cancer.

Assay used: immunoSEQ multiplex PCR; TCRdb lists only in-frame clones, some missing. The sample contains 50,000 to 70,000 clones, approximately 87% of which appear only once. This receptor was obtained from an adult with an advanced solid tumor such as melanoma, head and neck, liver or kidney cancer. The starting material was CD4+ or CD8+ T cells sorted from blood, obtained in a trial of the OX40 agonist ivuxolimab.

The CDR3: CASSLTRASDSPLHF. CDR3 nucleotide sequence: TGTGCCAGCAGCTTAACCCGGGCCTCGGATTCACCCCTCCACTTT. The chain combines TRBV7-3 with TRBJ1-6, with no clear D. The germline V gene encodes CDR1 SGHTA and CDR2 FQGTGA. Trimming removed 0 bases at V and 8 bases at J, with 11 bases between. This CDR3 region has 15 residues.